A single T cell receptor (beta chain) is shown here with its context. The data stem from a study of shared clonotypes between healthy human individuals. Measured with immunoSEQ multiplex PCR; TCRdb has only the in-frame clones, and not every one. The sample holds around 600,000 clones, approximately 95% seen once. The CDR3 has 14 amino acids. From germline, CDR1 is MDHEN and CDR2 SYDVKM. V gave up 8 bases and J gave up 1 base, with 15 bases separating them. Terminally differentiated effector memory CD45RA+ cells were excluded from the naive CD8 cells, which were CD45RO-negative and positively selected for CCR7.

The chain carries TRBV28 and TRBJ2-7; D is unresolved. This sequence was found in a woman aged 30 to 39 in good health. What was sequenced was naive CD8+ T cells sorted from blood. The CDR3 spells CASLPELGSYEQYF. The CDR3 DNA is TGTGCCAGCCTTCCTGAGTTAGGGTCCTACGAGCAGTACTTC.